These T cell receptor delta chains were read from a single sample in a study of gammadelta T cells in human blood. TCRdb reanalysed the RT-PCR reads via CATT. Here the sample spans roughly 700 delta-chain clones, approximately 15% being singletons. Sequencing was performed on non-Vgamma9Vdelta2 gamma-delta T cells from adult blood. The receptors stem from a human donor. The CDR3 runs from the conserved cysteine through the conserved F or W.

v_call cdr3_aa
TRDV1 CALGELLPPCGTEGTDKLIF
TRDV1 CALGDAPTSLLQLGEGYTDKLIF
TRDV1 CALGAINSFNWGILTDKLIF
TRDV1 CALGATPPFEYWGPRVDKLIF
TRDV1 CALGGSFLPYWGPRGSDKLIF
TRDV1 CALGTRHPGDEGSDKLIF
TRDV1 CALGNLTSLRAKLIF
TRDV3 CAFSSSVMPILGDLTDKLIF
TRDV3 CAFNLPRSWGPLQYTDKLIF
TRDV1 CALGEYSYPTGGTDKLIF
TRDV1 CALGELAVPAPGGWGIPYTDKLIF
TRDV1 CALGERAFLLNYWGNPLTAQLFF
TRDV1 CALGELGYWGLYTDKLIF
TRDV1 CALGELESQSFLGWGYALYTDKLIF
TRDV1 CALGEECDSGGYAGADKLIF
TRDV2 CACHELGAPSRPWDTRQMFF
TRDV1 CALGELVPLKLSDLYTDKLIF
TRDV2 CACDTVLGDTLYRTDKLIF
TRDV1 CALGELSRYWGMVGKLIF
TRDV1 CALGEPALYWGILDPYTDKLIF
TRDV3 CAFTGPSYPYTGGYAYLWPDKLIF
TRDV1 CALGELPGGYAFF
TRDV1 CALGDPTFAEGDWGIRPLTDKLIF
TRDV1 CALGDMPESASLGDGGLIF
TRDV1 CALGEPVLRFKLGDTEGDKLIF
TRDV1 CALGELFPGTAFLHYGGPPYTDKLIF
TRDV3 CAFPTPWGMIDKLIF
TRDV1 CALGGYWVLGAPQALDKLIF
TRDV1 CALGLGDTYTDKLIF
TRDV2 CACDALLPAGQSSWDTRQMFF
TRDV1 CALGLASRRLYTDKLIF
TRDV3 CAARVGMSATFVRLGDNGWDHTDKLIF
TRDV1 CALGVLVPNSYWGIRVFGAAQLFF
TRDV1 CALGTPCLPTFAWTYTDKLIF
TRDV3 CAFLAYVRWGSTDKLIF
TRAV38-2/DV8 CAYRSKAFLRYGGDAEELIF
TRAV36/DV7 CAPLPDGLPRCYWSHPPIYF
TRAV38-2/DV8 CAYRRIFLSLGGSDKLIF
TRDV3 CASTSPTTTDKLIF
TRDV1 CALGDSERDDKLIF
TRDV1 CALGEPLILPVGGKLRYTDKLIF
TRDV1 CALGGTWGMIRFQTDKLIF
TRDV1 CALGELSEIWFWGIGPDKLIF
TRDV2 CACDRLRLGDTGTDKLIF
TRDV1 CALGSPPFLRAGWGIGYTDKLIF
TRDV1 CALGELGLPRPIYTDKLIF
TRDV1 CALGRGRGFFLLDPDWGIPVYTDKLIF